These T cell receptor beta chains were read from a single sample in a study of Graves' ophthalmopathy and Graves' hyperthyroidism. TCRdb redid the calling of the multiplex PCR reads with MiXCR, one entry per CDR3 protein. The sample includes 740,000 or so distinct CDR3 sequences, roughly two fifths seen only once; the top ten take 44%. The sample comprised peripheral blood. Receptors were obtained from an adult man with Graves' ophthalmopathy. The CDR3 runs from the conserved cysteine through the conserved F or W. The D gene is left open where the match is weak. Clone size is not always given. Where it is, it says once, few, many or a class for expanded clones.

TRBJ1-5 TRBV10-3 . . CASSDVEVYSNQPQHF TGTGCCAGCAGTGATGTGGAGGTTTATAGCAATCAGCCCCAGCATTTT
TRBJ1-2 TRBV9 . TRBD1 CASSPRQGAGSGYTF TGTGCCAGCAGCCCGAGACAGGGGGCGGGGTCTGGCTACACCTTC
TRBJ1-6 TRBV6-5 . . CASSYSYRNNSPLHF TGTGCCAGCAGTTACTCGTACAGAAATAATTCACCCCTCCACTTT
TRBJ2-6 TRBV2 . . CASSPWRDNVLTF TGTGCCAGCAGTCCCTGGAGAGACAACGTCCTGACTTTC
TRBJ1-5 TRBV20-1 . . CSATGSRDNQPQHF TGCAGCGCCACAGGGAGCAGAGACAATCAGCCCCAGCATTTT
TRBJ2-7 TRBV6-6 . . CASSSRQTIAYEQYF TGTGCCAGCAGTTCGAGACAGACTATTGCCTACGAGCAGTACTTC
TRBJ1-4 TRBV7-9 . . CASSRSSQGFNEKLFF TGTGCCAGCAGCCGATCGTCTCAGGGGTTTAATGAAAAACTGTTTTTT
TRBJ2-5 TRBV25-1 . TRBD2 CASSWEGRGTETQYF TGTGCCAGTAGTTGGGAAGGGAGGGGCACAGAGACCCAGTACTTC
TRBJ1-3 TRBV19 many TRBD1 CATKIGTDRNTIYF TGTGCCACTAAAATCGGGACAGATCGAAACACCATATATTTT
TRBJ1-6 TRBV20-1 . TRBD1 CSAPGQDSPLHF TGCAGTGCTCCTGGACAGGATTCACCCCTCCACTTT
TRBJ1-1 TRBV7-9 few TRBD1 CASSGTGRATEAFF TGTGCCAGCAGCGGGACAGGTCGGGCCACTGAAGCTTTCTTT
TRBJ1-1 TRBV7-2 many . CASSFYVNTEAFF TGTGCCAGCAGCTTCTATGTGAACACTGAAGCTTTCTTT
TRBJ2-5 TRBV20-1 few . CSARMGLYGETQYF TGCAGTGCTAGAATGGGGCTTTACGGGGAGACCCAGTACTTC
TRBJ1-5 TRBV20-1 . . CSARDRRQVINQPQHF TGCAGTGCTAGAGATCGACGGCAGGTGATAAATCAGCCCCAGCATTTT
TRBJ1-2 TRBV6-5 few . CASSLQGSVYGYTF TGTGCCAGCAGTTTACAGGGTTCTGTCTATGGCTACACCTTC